The T cell receptor beta chain described here comes from a study of cytomegalovirus exposure and HLA in healthy donors. General study points: Later analysis identified 16,951 TCR beta sequences associated with HLA alleles, using a false discovery rate threshold of 0.05. The classifier reportedly diagnosed cytomegalovirus status with high specificity and sensitivity.

Note on this clone: Its specificity is unknown.

The PCR ran on 60 Vbeta and 13 Jbeta primers. Using immunoSEQ multiplex PCR, the repertoire was profiled, and TCRdb retains in-frame clones only, with some absent. Counted here are about 98,000 clones, 81% occurring once; the ten biggest clones make up 1.4% to 1.5%. Sequencing was done on a sample of PBMCs. The sequence was collected from a man aged 35-49 years in good health and CMV-seronegative.

The CDR3 loop is CASKGVNTEAFF. CDR3 in DNA: TGTGCCAGCAAAGGGGTCAACACTGAAGCTTTCTTT. The gene calls are TRBV6-1 and TRBJ1-1; a possible D gene is TRBD1 (5 bases). CDR1 MNHNS and CDR2 SASEGT come from the germline V gene. CDR3 size: 12 residues. V lost 7 bases, J lost 2 bases, and 8 bases lay in between.